This T cell receptor beta chain was captured by sequencing in a study of blood T cells in healthy people across ages. On the study more broadly: About one barcoded beta molecule per two T cells came from capture by template switching.

The CDR3 has 16 residues. Losses at the gene ends were 6 bases for V and 5 bases for J; bases not matched to a gene: 15. Germline CDR1 is MDHEN and CDR2 is SYDVKM. Using a J-beta primer mix together with a sample-barcoded 5' primer, a second PCR was run for roughly 6 to 12 cycles. The authors tagged each cDNA molecule using a template-switch adaptor with 12 random nucleotides. There were at least 3 million CDR3-containing paired-end reads obtained from each sample. TCRdb passed the 5' RACE reads through MiXCR, listing each CDR3 protein once. The repertoire holds around 800,000 distinct CDR3 sequences, with under 45% as singletons.

The origin of this receptor is a man between 60 and 75 years old in good health. The sequencing input was blood. The chain is built from TRBV28 and TRBJ2-5; TRBD2 aligns across 7 bases. The CDR3 protein is CASRASGRKGLETQYF. As DNA, the CDR3 is TGTGCCAGCAGAGCCTCCGGGAGGAAGGGGCTTGAGACCCAGTACTTC.